What follows describes a single T cell receptor beta chain. This clonotype has more than one count but fewer than ten. Its antigen remains unidentified. Per-base qualities were not stored, and no clone one base away is much larger. The method behind the library was 5' RACE. The sequencing machine was an Illumina HiSeq 2500. A second PCR of roughly 7 to 11 cycles was performed with a sample-barcoded 5' primer and a J-beta primer mix. Each TCR beta cDNA molecule received a unique molecular identifier from a template-switch 5' adaptor carrying 12 random nucleotides. Each sample yielded at least 2.5 million CDR3-containing paired-end reads. The Mint cDNA synthesis kit, primed by a TRBC-specific oligonucleotide, was used to synthesize first-strand cDNA from all RNA. Following uracil-DNA glycosylase treatment, all cDNA underwent a first 18-cycle PCR with the universal primers M1SS and BC2_uni_R. As for the original processing: For normalization, 1 million high-quality reads, each with a distinct molecular identifier, were randomly selected from each sample. Instead of being binned into consensus sequences, reads that shared molecular identifiers were thrown out. MiTCR, set to a Q25 quality threshold and the strictest error-elimination algorithm, was used for CDR3 identification, clonotype clustering and error correction. A nonparametric unseen species model with Euler transformation was used to estimate a lower bound on total TCR beta diversity. The public reads were run again by TCRdb, first through fastp at Q25 and then through MiXCR, and only productive beta chains were kept. Rows are unified per CDR3 protein, each entry keeping the most common DNA and genes. The V and J calls reflect TCRdb's pipeline rather than the authors' work. Recorded for this sample are some 750,000 distinct CDR3 sequences; 22% of them occurred a single time. The top ten constitute 20% to 25% of the sample.

This sample is part of a study of blood T cells in healthy people across ages (dated by TCRdb to between 2015 and 2016). Looking at the study overall: In model experiments, roughly one uniquely barcoded TCR beta cDNA molecule per two T cells was captured by template switching. Four age groups were formed from the donors: young (average roughly 15 years), middle-aged (roughly 38), aged (62) and long-lived (roughly 81). Age-related changes in TCR beta repertoire diversity were measured in the study by deep sequencing normalized with unique cDNA molecular identifiers. Donors of different ages were randomly distributed across sequencing lanes to avoid experimental bias. The study analyzed two additional independent replicas of 1 million unique cDNA reads from the same blood draw for two donors, one aged 18 to 29 and one aged 80 or older. Study-level results and caveats: Observed TCR beta diversity correlated strongly with the percentage of naive T cells measured by flow cytometry. Donor CMV infection status was unknown, potentially confounding age-related changes in expanded clonotypes. Observed TCR beta diversity per million T cells fell roughly linearly with age, and a significant reduction was already apparent by age about 38. Estimates of total diversity based on one million sequenced T cells were regarded as lower bounds and as underestimates. Bulk unsorted PBMC profiling prevented conclusive comparison of naive and antigen-experienced compartments. Compared with the aged group, the long-lived group had more naive CD4+ T cells, fewer expanded clones and increased TCR diversity, a pattern suggesting age selection.

The 39 donors, aged roughly 6 to 95 years, were systemically healthy Caucasian individuals from Russia. Each donor gave about 9.2 milliliters of peripheral blood, drawn into EDTA-treated Vacutainer tubes. Ficoll-Paque density-gradient centrifugation was used to isolate PBMCs, with at least 7 million per sample. Total RNA, at least 5.5 micrograms per sample, was extracted from PBMCs with Trizol reagent. For every donor, an aliquot of PBMCs went through flow cytometry to measure the percentages of naive CD45RAhigh/CD27high T cells. Germline trimming amounts to 4 bases on V and 2 bases on J, with 4 as the count of junction bases outside the gene matches. CDR1 and CDR2 are drawn from the germline V gene: SGHTA, FQGTGA. The CDR3 holds 15 amino acids from the cysteine to the phenylalanine. The only DNA kept is the CDR3, 45 bases in frame from the first base.

Recombination joined TRBV7-3 with TRBJ2-1, and TRBD1 aligns with 8 junction nucleotides. The sequence derives from a man between 70 and 80 years old in good health. The sample comprised blood. The bases are TGTGCCAGCAGCTCAGGGACAGGACCCTACAATGAGCAGTTCTTC. This encodes CASSSGTGPYNEQFF.